Listed here are 14 T cell receptor beta chains from one sample, sequenced in a study of blood T cell repertoires in COVID-19. The repertoire was sequenced with immunoSEQ multiplex PCR; TCRdb's copy has only in-frame clones and lacks some. The data show hundreds of thousands of clones, approximately 83% seen once. Material: PBMCs or T cells enriched from blood (not recorded which). These receptor sequences come from a man between 25 and 39 years old who had recovered from COVID-19.

V is TRBV18 and J is TRBJ2-5, with no clear D. Germline-derived CDR1 and CDR2 are KGHSH and LQKENI. CDR3 size: 12 residues. Trimming cost V 2 bases and J 3 bases, with 4 bases left between them. The CDR3 sequence: CASSPEEETQYF. CDR3 nucleotides: TGTGCCAGCTCACCAGAGGAAGAGACCCAGTACTTC.

This clone was seen a single time. The chain employs TRBV6-5 and TRBJ1-2; 7 bases map to TRBD1. V shed 5 bases, J shed 7 bases, and the junction held 10 bases outside the gene matches. Germline V gene sequence: CDR1 MNHEY, CDR2 SVGAGI. The CDR3 has 14 residues. The chain's CDR3 is CASSLGGQLFGYTF. In DNA, the CDR3 is TGTGCCAGCAGTCTCGGGGGACAGCTATTTGGCTACACCTTC.

The V and J genes are TRBV4-3 and TRBJ1-3, with no clear D. V shed 6 bases and J shed 4 bases, with 10 bases lying between them. Germline assignment: CDR1 LGHNA and CDR2 YSLEER. The CDR3 runs 13 residues. CDR3 bases: TGCGCCAGCAGTCGCGGCGCGGGAAACACCATATATTTT. This gives the protein CASSRGAGNTIYF.

The rearrangement uses TRBV7-9 and TRBJ1-6; D gene uncertain. The CDR3 is 14 amino acids. The germline gives CDR1 SEHNR, CDR2 FQNEAQ (reference sequence). V gave up 4 bases and J gave up 7 bases, with 11 bases separating them. The chain's CDR3 is CASSSATENSPLHF. CDR3 sequence (DNA): TGTGCCAGCAGCTCAGCGACGGAGAATTCACCCCTCCACTTT.

This clone has a count of ten or more. The V and J genes are TRBV13 and TRBJ2-3, with a weak D call TRBD2 (6 bases). This CDR3 region has 17 residues. The V gene's germline CDR1 is PRHDT and CDR2 FYEKMQ (reference sequence). V was cut by 4 bases and J by 4 bases, with 21 bases left in between. CDR3 nucleotides: TGTGCCAGCAGCTCCCCCCCGGGACTCGCGGTCGCAGATACGCAGTATTTT. Its translation: CASSSPPGLAVADTQYF.

This chain joins TRBV4-2 and TRBJ1-2; 7 bases align to TRBD1. The ends lost 1 base at V and 0 bases at J; junction bases unmatched: 11. This CDR3 is 18 amino acids long. Looked up from germline, CDR1 is LGHNA and CDR2 is YNFKEQ. The CDR3 DNA is TGTGCCAGCAGCCAAGCAGAGGGGGCGTGGGGTACTAACTATGGCTACACCTTC. Protein: CASSQAEGAWGTNYGYTF.

The chain couples TRBV29-1 to TRBJ2-6; D not certain. Germline CDR1 is SQVTM and CDR2 is ANQGSEA. The germline V and J ends were trimmed by 4 bases and 0 bases, with 7 bases remaining between them. The CDR3 consists of 14 residues. The CDR3 nucleotides are TGCAGCGTTGCTACCACCTCTGGGGCCAACGTCCTGACTTTC. This gives the protein CSVATTSGANVLTF.

V gene TRBV3-1 (or the pseudogene TRBV3-2) combines with J gene TRBJ1-6, with 7 bases fitting TRBD1. The V gene end was trimmed by 5 bases and the J gene end by 5 bases; junction bases not matched to a gene: 18. The CDR3 covers 19 residues. The germline V gene has CDR1 LGHDT and CDR2 YNNKEL (reference sequence). The CDR3 nucleotides are TGTGCCAGCAGCGTCAAGAATATCGCACAGGGGTCTAATAATTCACCCCTCCACTTT. Its protein product is CASSVKNIAQGSNNSPLHF.

The chain carries TRBV5-4 and TRBJ1-4; D is unclear. V was pared by 0 bases and J by 4 bases, with 10 bases between. This CDR3 has 15 amino acids. Germline V gene lookup returns CDR1 SGHNT and CDR2 YYREEE (reference sequence). CDR3 coding DNA: TGTGCCAGCAGCTTGGCTGGGCGCAATAATGAAAAACTGTTTTTT. Its protein product is CASSLAGRNNEKLFF.

The sample holds a few counts of this clone. This chain joins TRBV6-6 and TRBJ1-1; D not certain. Per the germline V gene, CDR1 is MNHNY and CDR2 is SVGAGI (reference sequence). V lost 2 bases and J lost 5, with 12 bases in between. The CDR3 consists of 14 residues. CDR3 loop: CASSYPPGGTEAFF. The CDR3, as DNA: TGTGCCAGCAGTTACCCCCCAGGCGGGACTGAAGCTTTCTTT.

The chain joins TRBV27 to TRBJ1-6; D possibly corresponds to TRBD1 (5 bases). V was trimmed by 5 bases and J by 7 bases, leaving 12 bases between them. This CDR3 comprises 14 residues. The V gene's germline CDR1 is MNHEY and CDR2 SMNVEV (reference sequence). As DNA, the CDR3 is TGTGCCAGCAGTCCGACAGTGTCAAATTCACCCCTCCACTTT. Amino acid sequence: CASSPTVSNSPLHF.

CDR3 residues: CASSYGQNIRTEAFF. DNA of the CDR3: TGTGCCAGCAGTTACGGACAGAACATTCGGACTGAAGCTTTCTTT. This rearrangement joins TRBV6-5 to TRBJ1-1, with D perhaps TRBD1 (6 bases). V lost 2 bases to trimming and J lost 5 bases, with 15 bases between them. The length of the CDR3 is 15 residues. CDR1 MNHEY and CDR2 SVGAGI come from the germline V gene.

On this clone: The same CDR3 is also encoded by other DNA sequences in this sample. The chain employs TRBV5-1 and TRBJ1-2; the match to TRBD1 covers 8 bases. Trimming removed 3 bases from V and 6 bases from J; junction bases left unmatched: 1. Germline V gene data show CDR1 as SGHRS and CDR2 as YFSETQ. The CDR3 has 12 residues. The CDR3 spells CASSSQGDGYTF. In DNA form, the CDR3 reads TGCGCCAGCAGCTCACAGGGGGATGGCTACACCTTC.

The chain recombines TRBV5-1 with TRBJ1-1; 8 bases fit TRBD1. Trimming cost V 5 bases and J 3 bases; bases outside gene matches: 9. CDR3 length: 15 residues. Germline V gene lookup returns CDR1 SGHRS and CDR2 YFSETQ. The CDR3 DNA follows: TGCGCCAGCAGGGATCAGGGGGCTTCAGACACTGAAGCTTTCTTT. It specifies CASRDQGASDTEAFF.